The 28 T cell receptor beta chains listed next were all sequenced from one sample in a study of blood T cell repertoires in COVID-19. Assay: immunoSEQ multiplex PCR; the TCRdb copy retains only in-frame clones and omits some. The data hold 200,000 to 250,000 clones, with 82% observed a single time. Material: peripheral blood. The receptors come from a woman aged 80 or over with acute or convalescent COVID-19.

The V and J genes are TRBV4-1 and TRBJ1-4; D may be TRBD1 (5 bases). The germline V gene encodes CDR1 MGHRA and CDR2 YSYEKL. The V gene lost 4 bases and the J gene lost 1 base, with 10 bases spanning the gap. CDR3 length: 15 amino acids. CDR3 nucleotides: TGCGCCAGCAGCCTTCGCGACAGAACTAATGAAAAACTGTTTTTT. Translated, it gives CASSLRDRTNEKLFF.

The chain has TRBV5-1 and TRBJ1-6; possibly TRBD1 for D (6 bases). V lost 4 bases and J lost 4, with 18 bases in between. CDR1 is SGHRS and CDR2 is YFSETQ in the germline V gene. The CDR3 covers 17 residues. As DNA, the CDR3 is TGCGCCAGCAGCACGGATAGCGCAGGGGCATATAATTCACCCCTCCACTTT. This gives the protein CASSTDSAGAYNSPLHF.

The chain combines TRBV25-1 with TRBJ2-2; 7 bases are shared with TRBD1. Germline CDR1 and CDR2: MGHDK and SYGVNS. V was pared by 4 bases and J by 6 bases, with 17 bases of the junction left unmatched. The CDR3 runs 18 residues. Here the CDR3 DNA reads TGTGCCAGCAGTGGCCGACACAGGGGTGTGTACGTTTCCGGGGAGCTGTTTTTT. It translates to CASSGRHRGVYVSGELFF.

V gene TRBV7-9 combines with J gene TRBJ2-3; the match to TRBD2 covers 14 bases. Losses at the gene ends were 6 bases for V and 3 bases for J; bases not matched to a gene: 5. The CDR3 is 16 amino acids. CDR1 and CDR2 (germline): SEHNR, FQNEAQ (reference sequence). This chain's CDR3 is CASSLGLAGVTDTQYF. For the CDR3, the DNA is TGTGCCAGCAGTCTGGGACTAGCGGGGGTGACAGATACGCAGTATTTT.

CDR3 in DNA: TGTGCCAGCAGCTTAGTAAACAGCCAAGAGACCCAGTACTTC. This gives the protein CASSLVNSQETQYF. The chain joins TRBV7-9 to TRBJ2-5; D remains ambiguous. In germline, CDR1 is SEHNR, CDR2 FQNEAQ (reference sequence). Trimming left V 1 base short and J 1 base short, with 7 bases between. This CDR3 comprises 14 residues.

This clone was detected only once. The chain links TRBV28 to TRBJ2-7; 9 bases are a match to TRBD2. Losses at the gene ends were 7 bases for V and 6 bases for J; bases not matched to a gene: 7. Germline CDR1 and CDR2: MDHEN and SYDVKM. This CDR3 contains 13 residues. In DNA, the CDR3 is TGTGCCAGCATTTCAGCGGGGGGTTCCGAGCAGTACTTC. Encoded protein: CASISAGGSEQYF.

The chain is built from TRBV5-1 and TRBJ1-1; D not certain. Germline V gene data show CDR1 as SGHRS and CDR2 as YFSETQ. The CDR3 has 14 residues. V lost 1 base to trimming and J lost 0 bases, with 7 bases between them. CDR3 coding DNA: TGCGCCAGCAGCTTGTTAGAGCTGAACACTGAAGCTTTCTTT. As protein: CASSLLELNTEAFF.

The V call is TRBV7-9, the J call TRBJ1-5, with a tentative D call TRBD1 (5 bases). Trimming pared 5 bases from V and 7 bases from J, leaving 21 bases between. The germline gives CDR1 SEHNR, CDR2 FQNEAQ (reference sequence). CDR3 length: 16 amino acids. DNA for the CDR3: TGTGCCAGCAGCCCCCTGTTTCGGGGGTTGGGACAGCCCCAGCATTTT. Translated, it gives CASSPLFRGLGQPQHF.

The chain is built from TRBV19 and TRBJ1-2; 9 nucleotides agree with TRBD1. This CDR3 has 16 residues. Per germline, CDR1 LNHDA and CDR2 SQIVND (reference sequence). The V and J ends lost 5 bases and 4 bases, in that order; junction bases with no gene match: 11. The CDR3 DNA follows: TGTGCCAGTAGTCTCCACCGACAGGGGGTGAGCTATGGCTACACCTTC. This codes for CASSLHRQGVSYGYTF.

This chain links TRBV10-3 with TRBJ2-5, with 7 nucleotides matching TRBD2. Germline CDR1 ENHRY, CDR2 SYGVKD. Losses at the gene ends were 2 bases for V and 4 bases for J; bases not matched to a gene: 1. The length of the CDR3 is 13 residues. CDR3 region: CAISESGIETQYF. CDR3 in DNA: TGTGCCATCAGTGAGAGCGGGATAGAGACCCAGTACTTC.

The chain uses TRBV11-1 and TRBJ2-3; 10 nucleotides agree with TRBD1. The CDR3 is made up of 16 amino acids. Trimming took 4 bases from V and 6 from J; bases not matched to a gene: 10. Germline V gene lookup returns CDR1 SGHAT and CDR2 FQDESV (reference sequence). This chain's CDR3 is CASSWRTGGVADTQYF. The DNA of the CDR3 is TGTGCCAGCAGCTGGAGGACAGGGGGAGTGGCGGATACGCAGTATTTT.

The chain has TRBV10-3 and TRBJ2-3, with TRBD1 matching over 7 bases. Germline lookup yields CDR1 ENHRY and CDR2 SYGVKD. The CDR3 is 16 amino acids. V shed 10 bases and J 0 bases; nucleotides not matched to a gene: 13. CDR3 protein: CATKAPGGASTDTQYF. CDR3 in DNA: TGTGCCACCAAAGCCCCAGGGGGAGCTAGCACAGATACGCAGTATTTT.

The chain carries TRBV7-8 and TRBJ1-2; no clear D gene. The CDR3 spans 15 residues. Germline values: CDR1 SGHVS, CDR2 FQNEAQ. V lost 5 bases, J lost 5 bases, and 18 bases lay in between. Here the CDR3 reads CASSEEPSPGYGYTF. CDR3 bases: TGTGCCAGCAGCGAGGAACCCTCTCCTGGGTATGGCTACACCTTC.

V is TRBV4-3 and J is TRBJ2-1; the match to TRBD2 covers 10 bases. CDR1 and CDR2 (germline): LGHNA, YSLEER. V lost 1 base, J lost 9 bases, and 6 bases stayed unmatched. The CDR3 covers 15 residues. The CDR3 here is CASSQGLAGEFEQFF. CDR3 DNA sequence: TGCGCCAGCAGCCAAGGGCTAGCGGGGGAGTTTGAGCAGTTCTTC.

The chain links TRBV2 to TRBJ1-1, with D perhaps matching TRBD1 (5 bases). Trimming stripped 2 bases from V and 6 bases from J, with 16 bases between. The germline V gene has CDR1 SNHLY and CDR2 FYNNEI. The CDR3 has 15 residues. CDR3 amino acids: CASSEREGRVAEAFF. CDR3 nucleotides: TGTGCCAGCAGTGAACGGGAGGGGAGAGTAGCTGAAGCTTTCTTT.

The genes are TRBV6-6 and TRBJ1-5, with 7 bases matching TRBD1. CDR3 size: 16 residues. With V trimmed by 6 bases and J by 0 bases, 8 bases remained unmatched. In germline, CDR1 is MNHNY, CDR2 SVGAGI (reference sequence). CDR3 region: CASSLRTGHSNQPQHF. The CDR3 nucleotides read TGTGCCAGCAGCCTCCGGACAGGCCATAGCAATCAGCCCCAGCATTTT.

The sample holds one count of this clone. This chain uses TRBV7-8 with TRBJ1-5, with D hard to call. The germline CDR1 and CDR2 sequences are SGHVS and FQNEAQ. V was trimmed by 1 base and J by 3 bases, leaving 10 bases between them. This CDR3 comprises 15 residues. The CDR3 loop reads CASSLDGGSNQPQHF. Here the CDR3 DNA reads TGTGCCAGCAGCTTAGATGGCGGGTCCAATCAGCCCCAGCATTTT.

J is TRBJ2-7 and V is TRBV19; 10 bases fit TRBD1. CDR3 length: 13 amino acids. The trim removed 9 bases at V and 12 bases at J, leaving 14 bases unmatched. From germline, CDR1 is LNHDA and CDR2 SQIVND (reference sequence). CDR3 region: CARAGTGDRTAYF. For the CDR3, the DNA is TGTGCCAGGGCCGGGACAGGGGACCGGACGGCGTACTTC.

The rearrangement uses TRBV5-6 and TRBJ2-1; D gene unclear. There are 11 residues in the CDR3. V was cut by 4 bases and J by 5 bases, with 4 bases left in between. Per the germline V gene, CDR1 is SGHDT and CDR2 is YYEEEE. Written as DNA, the CDR3 is TGTGCCAGCAGCGAGAACAATGAGCAGTTCTTC. Its protein product is CASSENNEQFF.

This chain links TRBV3-1 (or the pseudogene TRBV3-2) with TRBJ2-6; TRBD1 might be the D (6 bases). Germline assignment: CDR1 LGHDT and CDR2 YNNKEL (reference sequence). The CDR3 sequence is 19 residues long. V lost 2 bases to trimming and J lost 0 bases, with 17 bases between them. The CDR3 sequence is CASSQKFQGSISGANVLTF. The CDR3 DNA sequence: TGTGCCAGCAGCCAAAAGTTCCAGGGGTCCATCTCTGGGGCCAACGTCCTGACTTTC.

The rearrangement uses TRBV6-4 and TRBJ1-1; D gene ambiguous. V lost 4 bases to trimming and J lost 4 bases, with 19 bases between them. The CDR3 totals 16 residues. Germline lookup yields CDR1 MRHNA and CDR2 SNTAGT. CDR3 DNA: TGTGCCAGCAGTGGAATCCTACGAACGGGTAGCACTGAAGCTTTCTTT. Its translation: CASSGILRTGSTEAFF.

As concerns this clone: Other DNA sequences in the same sample also yield this CDR3. This chain uses TRBV5-6 with TRBJ2-5, with D hard to call. Germline-derived CDR1 and CDR2 are SGHDT and YYEEEE. With 4 bases removed from V and 2 bases from J, the gap between germline ends came to 9 bases. The CDR3 sequence is 13 residues long. In DNA form, the CDR3 reads TGTGCCAGCAGCCCCTATCCTCAAGAGACCCAGTACTTC. This sequence encodes CASSPYPQETQYF.

The chain uses TRBV7-9 and TRBJ2-7, with TRBD2 matching over 7 bases. The CDR3 is made up of 12 amino acids. Per the germline V gene, CDR1 is SEHNR and CDR2 is FQNEAQ (reference sequence). The trim removed 5 bases at V and 2 bases at J, leaving 0 bases unmatched. CDR3 residues: CASSREAYEQYF. CDR3 nucleotides: TGTGCCAGCAGCCGGGAGGCCTACGAGCAGTACTTC.

This clone has only one observation. The chain employs TRBV20-1 and TRBJ1-1, with D possibly being TRBD1 (5 bases). Looked up from germline, CDR1 is DFQATT and CDR2 is SNEGSKA (reference sequence). The CDR3 has 12 residues. Between the trimmed V and J ends, which lost 3 bases and 11 bases, there was a span of 16 bases. This CDR3 reads CSASQAGLRAFF. In nucleotides, the CDR3 is TGCAGTGCTAGTCAGGCAGGGTTAAGGGCTTTCTTT.

The rearrangement joins TRBV5-6 to TRBJ2-5; D uncertain. Trimming cost V 0 bases and J 2 bases, with 2 bases left between them. The CDR3 runs to 12 residues. Germline CDR1 reads SGHDT; CDR2 reads YYEEEE. The CDR3 sequence: CASSLVQETQYF. The CDR3 DNA reads TGTGCCAGCAGCTTGGTACAAGAGACCCAGTACTTC.

This chain joins TRBV7-3 and TRBJ2-3, with 11 bases lining up with TRBD1. Per the germline V gene, CDR1 is SGHTA and CDR2 is FQGTGA. The CDR3 totals 15 residues. With V trimmed by 4 bases and J by 4 bases, 4 bases remained unmatched. CDR3 region: CASSSGQGVADTQYF. CDR3 nucleotide sequence: TGTGCCAGCAGCTCGGGACAGGGGGTGGCAGATACGCAGTATTTT.

J is TRBJ1-2 and V is TRBV24-1, with 9 nucleotides matching TRBD1. CDR3 length: 13 amino acids. Losses at the gene ends were 5 bases for V and 5 bases for J; bases not matched to a gene: 2. Germline CDR1 and CDR2: KGHDR and SFDVKD. The CDR3 loop is CATSAGTGYGYTF. The CDR3 DNA sequence: TGTGCCACCAGTGCGGGGACAGGGTATGGCTACACCTTC.

This clone was seen once. Written as DNA, the CDR3 is TGTGCCAGCAGATGGGACAGGGGCTATGGCTACACCTTC. Residues: CASRWDRGYGYTF. The chain joins TRBV5-6 to TRBJ1-2, with 10 bases aligning to TRBD1. The CDR3 totals 13 residues. Trimming removed 5 bases from V and 4 bases from J; junction bases left unmatched: 2. In germline, CDR1 is SGHDT, CDR2 YYEEEE.